The 29 T cell receptor beta chains reported below all come from one sample, sequenced in a study of cytomegalovirus exposure and HLA in healthy donors. 13 Jbeta primers and 60 Vbeta primers were used for the PCR. The assay was immunoSEQ multiplex PCR, and TCRdb's table has in-frame clones only and misses some. The table has about 150,000 clones, 73% seen once. The sequenced material came from PBMCs. These receptors were obtained from a woman between 18 and 29 years old in good health and CMV-seronegative.

V usage is TRBV7-9 and J usage is TRBJ1-3; 7 bases align to TRBD1. Germline assignment: CDR1 SEHNR and CDR2 FQNEAQ (reference sequence). The length of the CDR3 is 13 residues. V shed 5 bases and J 3 bases; nucleotides not matched to a gene: 1. Written as DNA, the CDR3 is TGTGCCAGCAGCCCAGGGGGTGGAAACACCATATATTTT. Translation: CASSPGGGNTIYF.

The V and J genes are TRBV7-2 and TRBJ2-1; a possible D gene is TRBD1 (5 bases). Looked up from germline, CDR1 is SGHTA and CDR2 is FQGNSA. Trimming removed 2 bases from V and 5 bases from J, with 13 bases in between. CDR3 length equals 15 residues. For the CDR3, the DNA is TGTGCCAGCAGCTTATGGCAGGGTGAGAACAATGAGCAGTTCTTC. Residues: CASSLWQGENNEQFF.

V gene TRBV7-9 combines with J gene TRBJ2-6; no reliable D call. This CDR3 has 16 residues. V lost 4 bases and J lost 1, with 11 bases in between. CDR1 is SEHNR and CDR2 is FQNEAQ in the germline V gene (reference sequence). CDR3 amino acids: CASSSPRESGANVLTF. As DNA, the CDR3 is TGTGCCAGCAGCTCTCCTCGAGAGTCTGGGGCCAACGTCCTGACTTTC.

This clone was observed a handful of times. The rearrangement links TRBV19 to TRBJ2-3; tentatively, D is TRBD2 (5 bases). The germline CDR1 and CDR2 sequences are LNHDA and SQIVND (reference sequence). V lost 9 bases to trimming and J lost 4 bases, with 17 bases between them. The CDR3 runs to 14 residues. The CDR3 region is CAREYTGISDTQYF. As DNA, the CDR3 is TGTGCCAGAGAATATACGGGGATCTCAGATACGCAGTATTTT.

The J gene is TRBJ2-7, the V gene TRBV23-1; TRBD1 aligns across 9 bases. TRBV23-1 is recorded as an ORF, its role being uncertain. V lost 4 bases and J lost 3; bases outside the gene matches: 22. The CDR3 runs 20 residues. The CDR3 bases are TGCGCCAGCAGTCGAAAACCGGGACAGGGAACTGGAATACCCCACTACGAGCAGTACTTC. Protein: CASSRKPGQGTGIPHYEQYF.

CDR3 sequence (DNA): TGTGCCAGCAGTTACCGGGACAGGGACATATATTTT. It yields the protein CASSYRDRDIYF. The J gene is TRBJ1-3, the V gene TRBV6-6; TRBD1 aligns across 9 bases. The V segment lost 2 bases and the J segment 12 bases; nucleotides outside the gene matches: 2. This CDR3 has 12 residues. Germline V gene lookup returns CDR1 MNHNY and CDR2 SVGAGI (reference sequence).

CDR3 region: CASSLGIAGETDTQYF. CDR3 in DNA: TGCGCCAGCAGCTTGGGTATAGCGGGAGAGACAGATACGCAGTATTTT. V gene TRBV5-1 combines with J gene TRBJ2-3, with 9 bases fitting TRBD2. The CDR3 has 16 amino acids. The trim removed 0 bases at V and 3 bases at J, leaving 5 bases unmatched. CDR1 and CDR2 (germline): SGHRS, YFSETQ.

V and J are TRBV29-1 and TRBJ2-1; maybe TRBD2 (6 bases). The CDR3 is 14 amino acids. V dropped 7 bases and J dropped 5 bases, with 18 bases sitting between them. Germline assignment: CDR1 SQVTM and CDR2 ANQGSEA. The CDR3, as DNA: TGCAGCGGAGAAGCGGGCTCCCTCAACAATGAGCAGTTCTTC. Translating gives CSGEAGSLNNEQFF.

A remark on this clone: Distinct nucleotide sequences in the sample also encode this CDR3. The chain has TRBV11-3 and TRBJ1-5; 7 bases are a match to TRBD1. V was pared by 3 bases and J by 7 bases, with 3 bases of the junction left unmatched. This CDR3 is 13 amino acids long. The germline gives CDR1 SGHNT, CDR2 YENEEA. The CDR3 DNA is TGTGCCAGCAGCTTGGGACAGTCGCAGCCCCAGCATTTT. Encoded protein: CASSLGQSQPQHF.

This chain uses TRBV4-1 with TRBJ2-5; perhaps TRBD1 as D (6 bases). CDR3 length equals 15 residues. Trimming took 5 bases from V and 0 from J, leaving 13 bases between them. Germline CDR1 is MGHRA and CDR2 is YSYEKL. Written as DNA, the CDR3 is TGCGCCAGCAGCAATACAGGGACGTACCAAGAGACCCAGTACTTC. Encoded protein: CASSNTGTYQETQYF.

Details on this clone: Other DNA sequences from this sample encode an identical CDR3 as well. The chain combines TRBV19 with TRBJ2-5; tentative D call: TRBD2 (6 bases). V lost 6 bases, J lost 5 bases, and 10 bases lay in between. The CDR3 covers 12 residues. The germline V gene encodes CDR1 LNHDA and CDR2 SQIVND (reference sequence). The DNA of the CDR3 is TGTGCCAGTAGCGGGAGCGGGGAGACCCAGTACTTC. This gives the protein CASSGSGETQYF.

The chain carries TRBV18 and TRBJ1-1; 7 nucleotides align to TRBD1. V was pared by 1 base and J by 5 bases, with 10 bases of the junction left unmatched. The CDR3 contains 16 residues. Per germline, CDR1 KGHSH and CDR2 LQKENI. The CDR3 sequence: CASSPRDRAGRTEAFF. In nucleotides, the CDR3 is TGTGCCAGCTCACCACGCGACAGGGCAGGTCGGACTGAAGCTTTCTTT. The whole variable domain, filled in from reference TRBV18 and TRBJ1-1, reads NAGVMQNPRHLVRRRGQEARLRCSPMKGHSHVYWYRQLPEEGLKFMVYLQKENIIDESGMPKERFSAEFPKEGPSILRIQQVVRGDSAAYFCASSPRDRAGRTEAFFGQGTRLTVV.

The chain uses TRBV6-5 and TRBJ2-7; D unclear. CDR3 length: 14 amino acids. V was trimmed by 3 bases and J by 2 bases, leaving 11 bases between them. Germline loops: CDR1 MNHEY, CDR2 SVGAGI. The CDR3 is CASSYRSSTYEQYV. The CDR3, as DNA: TGTGCCAGCAGTTATCGGAGCAGCACCTACGAGCAGTACGTC.

This clone appeared a few times. The V call is TRBV18, the J call TRBJ1-4; D not certain. The CDR3 is 15 amino acids. The V gene's germline CDR1 is KGHSH and CDR2 LQKENI. Trimming left V 2 bases short and J 0 bases short, with 7 bases between. The CDR3 DNA is TGTGCCAGCTCACCATTGGCAGCAACTAATGAAAAACTGTTTTTT. It is translated as CASSPLAATNEKLFF.

This chain joins TRBV2 and TRBJ2-2, with unresolved D. V was cut by 5 bases and J by 5 bases, with 6 bases left in between. Germline assignment: CDR1 SNHLY and CDR2 FYNNEI. The CDR3 is made up of 12 amino acids. CDR3 coding DNA: TGTGCCAGCAGTACATCAACCGGGGAGCTGTTTTTT. It translates to CASSTSTGELFF.

The genes are TRBV28 and TRBJ2-5; D ambiguous. Germline V gene lookup returns CDR1 MDHEN and CDR2 SYDVKM. V was trimmed by 3 bases and J by 2 bases, leaving 7 bases between them. This CDR3 spans 13 amino acids. The CDR3 is CASSFEQQETQYF. The CDR3, as DNA: TGTGCCAGCAGTTTTGAACAGCAAGAGACCCAGTACTTC.

The chain joins TRBV10-3 to TRBJ1-2; TRBD1 aligns across 7 bases. This CDR3 has 14 amino acids. Germline-derived CDR1 and CDR2 are ENHRY and SYGVKD. V dropped 4 bases and J dropped 4; count of bases not matched to a gene: 6. The CDR3 DNA is TGTGCCATCAGTGTTGCAGGGGGAGGCTATGGCTACACCTTC. Its protein product is CAISVAGGGYGYTF.

This clone was found a few times. The CDR3 DNA reads as TGTGCCAGCAGCCGGGGTTGGAGCGGGAGCGGTACAGATACGCAGTATTTT. Translated: CASSRGWSGSGTDTQYF. V and J are TRBV5-6 and TRBJ2-3; TRBD2 aligns across 8 bases. Germline V gives CDR1 SGHDT, CDR2 YYEEEE. The CDR3 is 17 residues long. Losses at the gene ends were 4 bases for V and 3 bases for J; bases not matched to a gene: 13.

V is TRBV27 and J is TRBJ2-1; 10 positions match TRBD2. The CDR3 runs to 14 residues. Trimming cost V 4 bases and J 9 bases; bases outside gene matches: 6. CDR1 and CDR2 (germline): MNHEY, SMNVEV (reference sequence). The CDR3 is CASSWSGRAIEQFF. CDR3 in DNA: TGTGCCAGCAGTTGGAGCGGGAGGGCGATTGAGCAGTTCTTC.

This clone was seen a single time. The V and J genes are TRBV7-9 and TRBJ2-7; possibly TRBD1 for D (5 bases). Germline values: CDR1 SEHNR, CDR2 FQNEAQ (reference sequence). CDR3 length: 13 residues. The V end was cut by 4 bases, the J end by 3 bases, with 10 bases between. CDR3 bases: TGTGCCAGCAGCTCAGGGCCCTACTACGAGCAGTACTTC. This translates into CASSSGPYYEQYF. The whole variable domain, remainder taken from reference TRBV7-9 and TRBJ2-7, is DTGVSQNPRHKITKRGQNVTFRCDPISEHNRLYWYRQTLGQGPEFLTYFQNEAQLEKSRLLSDRFSAERPKGSFSTLEIQRTEQGDSAMYLCASSSGPYYEQYFGPGTRLTVT.

This clone was detected a few times. The chain has TRBV7-3 and TRBJ2-2, with 8 bases that match TRBD1. The CDR3 has 13 amino acids. The V segment lost 6 bases and the J segment 5 bases; nucleotides outside the gene matches: 2. Per germline, CDR1 SGHTA and CDR2 FQGTGA. The chain's CDR3 is CASSRQGTGELFF. The DNA of the CDR3 is TGTGCCAGCAGTCGACAGGGGACCGGGGAGCTGTTTTTT.

This chain uses TRBV15 with TRBJ2-2; 10 nucleotides line up with TRBD2. Germline CDR1 reads LNHNV; CDR2 reads YYDKDF (reference sequence). The CDR3 length is 15 residues. Losses at the gene ends were 1 base for V and 5 bases for J; bases not matched to a gene: 1. The CDR3 spells CATSRGTSGTGELFF. Written as DNA, the CDR3 is TGTGCCACCAGCAGAGGGACTAGCGGAACCGGGGAGCTGTTTTTT.

The chain recombines TRBV6-5 with TRBJ2-7; D uncertain. Per germline, CDR1 MNHEY and CDR2 SVGAGI. V gave up 0 bases and J gave up 6 bases, with 9 bases separating them. The CDR3 is 13 amino acids. The CDR3 nucleotides read TGTGCCAGCAGTTACTCGAGGCCAGCCGAGCAGTACTTC. It is translated as CASSYSRPAEQYF.

Only a few counts were recorded for this clone. The rearrangement uses TRBV5-1 and TRBJ2-1, with 14 positions matching TRBD2. CDR1 is SGHRS, CDR2 YFSETQ, per germline. The CDR3 totals 16 residues. Trimming cost V 4 bases and J 9 bases; bases outside gene matches: 9. The CDR3 reads CASSLGGTSGSPEQFF. The CDR3 DNA is TGCGCCAGCAGCCTTGGTGGGACTAGCGGGAGCCCTGAGCAGTTCTTC.

This clone has just a few counts. The J gene is TRBJ2-7, the V gene TRBV18; 8 bases agree with TRBD1. Germline V gene lookup returns CDR1 KGHSH and CDR2 LQKENI. V shed 3 bases and J 2 bases; nucleotides not matched to a gene: 3. The length of the CDR3 is 14 residues. The CDR3 DNA reads as TGTGCCAGCTCACCGTACAGGGGGGCCTACGAGCAGTACTTC. It yields the protein CASSPYRGAYEQYF.

The chain links TRBV28 to TRBJ2-7, with D maybe TRBD2 (5 bases). CDR1 MDHEN and CDR2 SYDVKM come from the germline V gene. There are 14 residues in the CDR3. V was pared by 4 bases and J by 6 bases, with 16 bases between. CDR3 nucleotide sequence: TGTGCCAGCAGTTCCCCGGCGGGCCCGTTCGAGCAGTACTTC. It is translated as CASSSPAGPFEQYF.

This chain uses TRBV5-5 with TRBJ2-3; D is perhaps TRBD2 (5 bases). CDR1 and CDR2 from the germline V gene are SGHKS and YYEKEE (reference sequence). Trimming shortened V by 2 bases and J by 3 bases, and 10 bases separated the two germline ends. The CDR3 extends over 14 amino acids. The chain's CDR3 is CASSFLGGTDTQYF. For the CDR3, the DNA is TGTGCCAGCAGCTTTTTAGGCGGGACAGATACGCAGTATTTT.

About this clone: In the same sample, other DNA sequences code for this CDR3. The chain carries TRBV27 and TRBJ1-1; D not certain. The germline gives CDR1 MNHEY, CDR2 SMNVEV (reference sequence). Trimming removed 3 bases at V and 1 base at J, with 9 bases between. The CDR3 runs 14 residues. Here the CDR3 reads CASSLAGTNTEAFF. For the CDR3, the DNA is TGTGCCAGCAGTTTGGCAGGTACGAACACTGAAGCTTTCTTT.

The chain joins TRBV27 to TRBJ2-7, with TRBD1 as a possible D gene (6 bases). The CDR3 contains 18 residues. Trimming stripped 2 bases from V and 0 bases from J, with 20 bases between. Germline CDR1 MNHEY, CDR2 SMNVEV (reference sequence). CDR3 bases: TGTGCCAGCAGTTTAGAGGGGGACGACTCTCGGAACTCCTACGAGCAGTACGTC. Its translation is CASSLEGDDSRNSYEQYV.